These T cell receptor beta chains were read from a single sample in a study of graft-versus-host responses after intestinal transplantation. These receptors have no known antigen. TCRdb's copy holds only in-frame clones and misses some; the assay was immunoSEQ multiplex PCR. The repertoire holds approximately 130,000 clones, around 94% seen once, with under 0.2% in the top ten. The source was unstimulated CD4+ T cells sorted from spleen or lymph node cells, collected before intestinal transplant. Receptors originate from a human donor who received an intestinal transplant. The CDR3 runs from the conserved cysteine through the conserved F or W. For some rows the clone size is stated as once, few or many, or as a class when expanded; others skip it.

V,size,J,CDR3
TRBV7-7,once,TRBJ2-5,CASSLGLGVETQYF
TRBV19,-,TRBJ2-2,CASLVGGTVNTGELFF
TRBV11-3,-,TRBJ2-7,CASSPARGSSSYEQYF
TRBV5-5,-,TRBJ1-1,CASSLGLDRGLNKRPEAFF
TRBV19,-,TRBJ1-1,CASSIFREAFF
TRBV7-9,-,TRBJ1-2,CASSILGPGGYTF
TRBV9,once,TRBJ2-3,CASSVAARGSTDTQYF
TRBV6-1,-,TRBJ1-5,CASSEGERLQPQHF
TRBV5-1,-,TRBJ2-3,CASSLGSSDDTQYF
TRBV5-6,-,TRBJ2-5,CASTVRGHQETQYF